Shown below are 27 T cell receptor beta chains from a single sample sequenced in a study of technical replicates of blood from a few donors. Produced via immunoSEQ multiplex PCR; TCRdb's table is partial and in-frame only. The sample has approximately 81,000 clones, around four fifths seen once. The sample consisted of PBMCs. These receptors all stem from a human donor in good health. Some clones in this sample may be carry-over from other donors' samples.

This chain uses TRBV6-1 with TRBJ2-3, with 13 bases fitting TRBD2. Looked up from germline, CDR1 is MNHNS and CDR2 is SASEGT. The junction had 0 bases not matched to a gene; V was cut back by 2 bases and J by 1 base. The length of the CDR3 is 16 residues. The CDR3 sequence: CASSETSGGGTDTQYF. The CDR3 bases are TGTGCCAGCAGTGAAACTAGCGGGGGGGGCACAGATACGCAGTATTTT.

V and J are TRBV7-2 and TRBJ1-3; D is undetermined. V shed 1 base and J shed 4 bases, with 14 bases lying between them. The germline gives CDR1 SGHTA, CDR2 FQGNSA. The CDR3 spans 16 residues. The CDR3, as DNA: TGTGCCAGCAGCTTAGTAGTCCAGGCTGGAGGAAACACCATATATTTT. This translates into CASSLVVQAGGNTIYF.

This sequence joins TRBV30 and TRBJ2-2; the D is unclear. The V and J ends lost 0 bases and 7 bases respectively, with 6 bases between them. The CDR3 contains 12 residues. Per the germline V gene, CDR1 is GTSNPN and CDR2 is SVGIG (reference sequence). The CDR3 is CAWSVARGELFF. In DNA, the CDR3 is TGTGCCTGGAGTGTAGCGCGCGGGGAGCTGTTTTTT.

This clone was detected a few times. V and J are TRBV4-1 and TRBJ1-5; D is undetermined. CDR3 length equals 13 residues. Germline V gene data show CDR1 as MGHRA and CDR2 as YSYEKL. Trimming left V 2 bases short and J 6 bases short, with 8 bases between. The CDR3 here is CASSQIPIQPQHF. The CDR3 DNA follows: TGCGCCAGCAGCCAAATCCCAATTCAGCCCCAGCATTTT.

The rearrangement links TRBV7-2 to TRBJ2-7; D might be TRBD2 (5 bases). The length of the CDR3 is 14 residues. Trimming shortened V by 6 bases and J by 2 bases, and 14 bases separated the two germline ends. Germline CDR1 SGHTA, CDR2 FQGNSA. DNA of the CDR3: TGTGCCAGCAGTTCCCTGGCGGGCGCCTACGAGCAGTACTTC. Translated: CASSSLAGAYEQYF.

This chain joins TRBV7-9 and TRBJ2-5, with D perhaps matching TRBD2 (6 bases). Germline V gene lookup returns CDR1 SEHNR and CDR2 FQNEAQ (reference sequence). Deletions cut 5 bases from V and 3 bases from J, with 10 bases between. The CDR3 is 13 amino acids. CDR3 DNA: TGTGCCAGCAGCCGGGACTTGGAAGAGACCCAGTACTTC. As protein: CASSRDLEETQYF.

This chain connects TRBV2 to TRBJ1-2; unclear D gene. The CDR3 has 14 amino acids. V gave up 0 bases and J gave up 4 bases, with 9 bases separating them. The germline CDR1 and CDR2 sequences are SNHLY and FYNNEI. CDR3 nucleotide sequence: TGTGCCAGCAGTGAAGCTCCCGAGGGCTATGGCTACACCTTC. This codes for CASSEAPEGYGYTF.

The chain employs TRBV30 and TRBJ2-7; the D gene is possibly TRBD1 (6 bases). CDR3 size: 12 residues. The V gene lost 2 bases and the J gene lost 3 bases, with 8 bases spanning the gap. Germline CDR1 is GTSNPN and CDR2 is SVGIG (reference sequence). The CDR3 DNA reads as TGTGCCTGGAGTAGGGACATCTACGAGCAGTACTTC. This codes for CAWSRDIYEQYF.

The chain joins TRBV15 to TRBJ2-5; 8 bases fit TRBD1. Per the germline V gene, CDR1 is LNHNV and CDR2 is YYDKDF (reference sequence). This CDR3 has 12 residues. The V segment lost 5 bases and the J segment 7 bases; nucleotides outside the gene matches: 3. The CDR3 DNA follows: TGTGCCACCAGCTCCCAGGGGGCGACCCAGTACTTC. It encodes CATSSQGATQYF.

The CDR3 loop is CAIGPAGNQETQYF. The CDR3 region has the DNA TGTGCCATCGGCCCGGCAGGGAATCAAGAGACCCAGTACTTC. The J gene is TRBJ2-5, the V gene TRBV10-3; D is possibly TRBD1 (5 bases). The CDR3 is made up of 14 amino acids. Germline CDR1 reads ENHRY; CDR2 reads SYGVKD. Trimming took 8 bases from V and 2 from J, leaving 15 bases between them.

This clone was seen a handful of times. V and J are TRBV29-1 and TRBJ2-5; TRBD2 matches 9 bases. The trim removed 3 bases at V and 5 bases at J, leaving 7 bases unmatched. CDR1 and CDR2 from the germline V gene are SQVTM and ANQGSEA. The CDR3 is 14 residues long. The CDR3 DNA is TGCAGCGTTGATCGGGGTAGCGGGAGCGAGACCCAGTACTTC. It translates to CSVDRGSGSETQYF.

The chain uses TRBV4-3 and TRBJ2-1; 11 positions agree with TRBD2. Germline values: CDR1 LGHNA, CDR2 YSLEER. The CDR3 spans 17 residues. With 2 bases clipped from V and 3 bases from J, the junction kept 6 bases outside the gene matches. This CDR3 reads CASSQLLAGVSYNEQFF. The CDR3 DNA is TGCGCCAGCAGCCAACTACTAGCGGGAGTAAGCTACAATGAGCAGTTCTTC.

The rearrangement joins TRBV9 to TRBJ2-2; 12 bases match TRBD2. The CDR3 is 15 residues long. Germline V gene data show CDR1 as SGDLS and CDR2 as YYNGEE. With 3 bases clipped from V and 12 bases from J, the junction kept 9 bases outside the gene matches. CDR3 sequence (DNA): TGTGCCAGCAGCGACATGACTAGCGGGAGCGGTAAGCTGTTTTTT. Translated, it gives CASSDMTSGSGKLFF. Using reference TRBV9 and TRBJ2-2 for the parts outside the CDR3, the full variable domain is DSGVTQTPKHLITATGQRVTLRCSPRSGDLSVYWYQQSLDQGLQFLIQYYNGEERAKGNILERFSAQQFPDLHSELNLSSLELGDSALYFCASSDMTSGSGKLFFGEGSRLTVL.

CDR3 in DNA: TGTGCCAGCAGCTCGGGACTAAGTGGCGGCACAGATACGCAGTATTTT. It codes for CASSSGLSGGTDTQYF. The rearrangement links TRBV7-2 to TRBJ2-3; 7 nucleotides agree with TRBD2. The junction had 8 bases not matched to a gene; V was cut back by 4 bases and J by 1 base. CDR1 is SGHTA and CDR2 is FQGNSA in the germline V gene. The CDR3 totals 16 residues.

This chain joins TRBV14 and TRBJ2-5; 8 positions agree with TRBD1. J lost 1 base, V lost 4 bases, and 5 bases had no gene match. The CDR3 spans 15 residues. Germline V CDR1 and CDR2: SGHDN, FVKESK. The DNA for the CDR3 is TGTGCCAGCAGCCCATTCCAGGGGGCCCAAGAGACCCAGTACTTC. Encoded protein: CASSPFQGAQETQYF.

The CDR3 bases are TGTGCCAGCAGCTTAGGGGACAGGGCGGTGTATTTT. Translating gives CASSLGDRAVYF. The chain has TRBV13 and TRBJ2-3; 8 bases align to TRBD1. The V and J ends lost 0 bases and 14 bases, in that order; junction bases with no gene match: 4. The germline V gene encodes CDR1 PRHDT and CDR2 FYEKMQ (reference sequence). The CDR3 length is 12 residues.

The chain combines TRBV6-5 with TRBJ1-2; a possible D gene is TRBD1 (5 bases). This CDR3 is built from 14 residues. V gave up 6 bases and J gave up 4 bases, with 15 bases separating them. Germline V lookup: CDR1 MNHEY, CDR2 SVGAGI. The CDR3 spells CASSLTRDGYGYTF. The CDR3, as DNA: TGTGCCAGCAGCCTCACGCGGGACGGCTATGGCTACACCTTC.

The CDR3 sequence is CASTSLALSYNEQFF. In DNA form, the CDR3 reads TGTGCCAGCACCTCCCTAGCCCTCTCCTACAATGAGCAGTTCTTC. The chain employs TRBV7-2 and TRBJ2-1; possible D gene TRBD2, 5 bases. This CDR3 has 15 residues. The V end was cut by 7 bases, the J end by 0 bases, with 13 bases between. Germline-derived CDR1 and CDR2 are SGHTA and FQGNSA.

This rearrangement joins TRBV5-4 to TRBJ1-2; no clear D. The CDR3 has 15 residues. Germline values: CDR1 SGHNT, CDR2 YYREEE (reference sequence). V was shortened by 4 bases and J by 4 bases, with 17 bases between the two germline ends. In nucleotides, the CDR3 is TGTGCCAGCAGCCTCGGCCTGCCAGGTGTCTATGGCTACACCTTC. Amino acids: CASSLGLPGVYGYTF.

This clone showed up just once. This CDR3 is CASSPGVQSYGYTF. In nucleotides, the CDR3 is TGTGCCAGCAGCCCAGGGGTCCAGTCCTATGGCTACACCTTC. This chain uses TRBV28 with TRBJ1-2; maybe TRBD1 (6 bases). The CDR3 is 14 amino acids. Trimming pared 6 bases from V and 4 bases from J, leaving 15 bases between. CDR1 is MDHEN and CDR2 is SYDVKM in the germline V gene.

The chain carries TRBV29-1 and TRBJ2-1, with TRBD2 matching over 8 bases. This CDR3 is 18 amino acids long. Losses at the gene ends were 4 bases for V and 4 bases for J; bases not matched to a gene: 18. Looked up from germline, CDR1 is SQVTM and CDR2 is ANQGSEA. The CDR3 reads CSVVGDYAGGLAYNEQFF. In DNA, the CDR3 is TGCAGCGTTGTGGGGGACTATGCGGGAGGTCTGGCATACAATGAGCAGTTCTTC.

CDR3 DNA: TGTGCCAGCAGTGCCACCGGGACTAGCGGGGTCACAGATACGCAGTATTTT. Amino acid sequence: CASSATGTSGVTDTQYF. The V gene is TRBV6-1, the J gene TRBJ2-3; 13 bases agree with TRBD2. Looked up from germline, CDR1 is MNHNS and CDR2 is SASEGT. With 4 bases clipped from V and 2 bases from J, the junction kept 6 bases outside the gene matches. The CDR3 is 17 residues long.

J is TRBJ1-4 and V is TRBV4-2, with a weak D call TRBD1 (6 bases). The germline gives CDR1 LGHNA, CDR2 YNFKEQ. This CDR3 region has 14 residues. Trimming took 0 bases from V and 10 from J, leaving 12 bases between them. The CDR3 coding sequence is TGTGCCAGCAGCCAAGACAGGGGATTGGGAAAACTGTTTTTT. It yields the protein CASSQDRGLGKLFF.

This chain links TRBV7-9 with TRBJ2-6, with 9 bases lining up with TRBD1. The trim removed 3 bases at V and 8 bases at J, leaving 5 bases unmatched. Germline loops: CDR1 SEHNR, CDR2 FQNEAQ (reference sequence). This CDR3 region has 15 residues. The chain's CDR3 is CASSFGTGLSNVLTF. The CDR3 coding sequence is TGTGCCAGCAGCTTTGGGACAGGGCTTTCCAACGTCCTGACTTTC. Drawing the rest from reference TRBV7-9 and TRBJ2-6, the complete variable domain is DTGVSQNPRHKITKRGQNVTFRCDPISEHNRLYWYRQTLGQGPEFLTYFQNEAQLEKSRLLSDRFSAERPKGSFSTLEIQRTEQGDSAMYLCASSFGTGLSNVLTFGAGSRLTVL.

V is TRBV4-1 and J is TRBJ1-1; 7 bases fit TRBD1. The CDR3 runs to 13 residues. Trimming cost V 4 bases and J 4 bases; bases outside gene matches: 3. Germline assignment: CDR1 MGHRA and CDR2 YSYEKL. CDR3 nucleotides: TGCGCCAGCAGCCGAAACAGGGGCACTGAAGCTTTCTTT. It is translated as CASSRNRGTEAFF.

The chain employs TRBV11-2 and TRBJ1-1; D possibly corresponds to TRBD1 (6 bases). Germline loops: CDR1 SGHAT, CDR2 FQNNGV. CDR3 size: 14 residues. V was pared by 4 bases and J by 1 base, with 10 bases between. The CDR3 DNA is TGTGCCAGCAGCTGGGGCAGGGGGAACACTGAAGCTTTCTTT. Protein sequence: CASSWGRGNTEAFF. Looking up the rest from reference TRBV11-2 and TRBJ1-1 gives the full variable domain: EAGVAQSPRYKIIEKRQSVAFWCNPISGHATLYWYQQILGQGPKLLIQFQNNGVVDDSQLPKDRFSAERLKGVDSTLKIQPAKLEDSAVYLCASSWGRGNTEAFFGQGTRLTVV.

This clone was picked up a small number of times. The chain carries TRBV30 and TRBJ1-4, with no clear D. The CDR3 sequence is 11 residues long. Trimming stripped 4 bases from V and 5 bases from J, with 5 bases between. In germline, CDR1 is GTSNPN, CDR2 SVGIG (reference sequence). CDR3 sequence (DNA): TGTGCCTGGACCAGAAATGAAAAACTGTTTTTT. Its translation: CAWTRNEKLFF.